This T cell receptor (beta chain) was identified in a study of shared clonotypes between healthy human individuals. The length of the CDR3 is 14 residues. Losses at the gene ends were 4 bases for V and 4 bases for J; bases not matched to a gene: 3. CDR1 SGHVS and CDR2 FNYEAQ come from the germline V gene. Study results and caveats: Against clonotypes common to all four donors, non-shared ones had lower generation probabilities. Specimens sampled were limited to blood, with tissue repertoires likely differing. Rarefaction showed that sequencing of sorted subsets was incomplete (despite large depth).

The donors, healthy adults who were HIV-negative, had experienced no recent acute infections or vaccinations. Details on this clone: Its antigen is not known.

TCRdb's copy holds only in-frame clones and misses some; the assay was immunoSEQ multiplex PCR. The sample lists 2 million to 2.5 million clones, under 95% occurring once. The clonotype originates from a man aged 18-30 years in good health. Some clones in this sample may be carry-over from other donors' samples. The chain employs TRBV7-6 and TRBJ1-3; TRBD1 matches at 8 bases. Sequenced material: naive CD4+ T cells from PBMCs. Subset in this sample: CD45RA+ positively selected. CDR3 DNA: TGTGCCAGCAGCTCACGGGACAGGGGAAACACCATATATTTT. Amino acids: CASSSRDRGNTIYF.